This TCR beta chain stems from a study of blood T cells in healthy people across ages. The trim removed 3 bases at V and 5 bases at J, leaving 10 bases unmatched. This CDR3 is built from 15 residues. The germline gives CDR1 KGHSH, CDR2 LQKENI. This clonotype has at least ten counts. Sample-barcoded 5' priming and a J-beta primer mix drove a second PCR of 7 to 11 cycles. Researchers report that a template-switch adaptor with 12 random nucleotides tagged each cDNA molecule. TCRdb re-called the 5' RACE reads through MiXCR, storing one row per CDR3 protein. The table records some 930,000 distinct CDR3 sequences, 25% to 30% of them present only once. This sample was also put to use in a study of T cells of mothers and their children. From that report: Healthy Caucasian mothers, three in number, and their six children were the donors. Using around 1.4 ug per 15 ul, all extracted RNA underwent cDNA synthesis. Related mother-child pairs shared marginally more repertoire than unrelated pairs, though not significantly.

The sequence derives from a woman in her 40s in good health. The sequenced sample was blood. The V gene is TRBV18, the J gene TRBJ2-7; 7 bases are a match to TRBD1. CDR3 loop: CASSPPNRGWDEQYF. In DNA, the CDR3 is TGTGCCAGCTCACCCCCTAACAGGGGCTGGGACGAGCAGTACTTC.